This is a list of T cell receptor beta chains from one sample in a study of shared T cell receptors in the human thymus. TCRdb's table, derived via immunoSEQ multiplex PCR, lists solely in-frame clones and lacks some. The sample consists of over 650,000 clones, over 75% of them appearing once. These data also featured in a second study, about human thymus T cells.

The specimen sequenced was thymocytes. These receptors were collected from a boy under three years old with a congenital heart defect. Each CDR3 is given without its conserved first and last residue. The D gene is left open where the match is weak. Not every row has a clone size; where given, it reads once, few, many or a size class.

length	V	D	size	J	CDR3
14	TRBV5-4	NA	NA	TRBJ1-6	ASSSGQFRENSPLH
13	TRBV10-3	TRBD2	NA	TRBJ2-5	AISEEVSGSETQY
17	TRBV9	TRBD2	NA	TRBJ2-3	ASSVSASGGGFGSDTQY
12	TRBV4-3	NA	NA	TRBJ1-1	ASKRGLLNTEAF
15	TRBV28	NA	NA	TRBJ1-4	ASSFPTEPTTNEKLF
12	TRBV2	NA	once	TRBJ1-1	ASSVGALDTEAF
12	TRBV7-6	NA	NA	TRBJ2-7	ASSSTGHSYEQY
15	TRBV28	NA	NA	TRBJ2-7	ASSLELASQPPYEQY
16	TRBV27	NA	NA	TRBJ2-1	ASSLFTQHVRGWNEQF
16	TRBV5-1	NA	once	TRBJ1-4	ASSLMGAGRRENEKLF
14	TRBV6-6	NA	NA	TRBJ2-2	ASSYGLTSRTGELF
13	TRBV7-2	NA	NA	TRBJ1-5	ASSLELFSNQPQH
12	TRBV19	NA	NA	TRBJ1-5	ASSYWTNNQPQH
12	TRBV10-1	NA	NA	TRBJ2-3	ASSEERYTDTQY
14	TRBV11-3	TRBD2	NA	TRBJ2-1	ASSLAGLAKDNEQF
14	TRBV27	TRBD2	NA	TRBJ2-7	ASSLFVSGKPYEQY
12	TRBV13	TRBD1	NA	TRBJ1-1	ASDRGRMNTEAF
14	TRBV7-9	TRBD2	NA	TRBJ2-5	ASSTRGSGGAKTQY
15	TRBV5-6	TRBD1	NA	TRBJ1-2	ASSFRDRGRLPYGYT
19	TRBV5-1	TRBD2	NA	TRBJ2-2	ASSPLHLNAPRELWTGELF
12	TRBV7-2	NA	NA	TRBJ1-3	ASSLIIGLNTIY
14	TRBV28	NA	few	TRBJ1-5	ASSLLRGADNQPQH
16	TRBV7-9	TRBD1	NA	TRBJ2-6	ASSGETHRGSGANVLT
12	TRBV6-5	TRBD2	NA	TRBJ2-3	ASSSRTSRDTQY
12	TRBV10-2	NA	NA	TRBJ1-1	ASKGGETNTEAF
12	TRBV28	TRBD2	NA	TRBJ2-2	ASESGSWTGELF